The T cell receptor beta chain described here comes from a study of shared clonotypes between healthy human individuals. Study background: Plates per donor: three CD4 naive, three CD4 memory, two CD8 naive, one CD8 memory.

The CDR3 has 14 amino acids. Germline CDR1 and CDR2: MDHEN and SYDVKM. Trimming took 5 bases from V and 2 from J; bases not matched to a gene: 4. Study-wide points: The study found roughly 5% of naive CD4 clonotypes shared across four donors.

Comments on this clone: Its antigen remains unidentified. Other DNA sequences in the sample encode the same CDR3.

Original handling: Filtering differed because ImmunoSEQ produced junction-only sequences that carried no quality scores. Clones were read by immunoSEQ multiplex PCR, and TCRdb kept only the in-frame ones, dropping some. That table supplies the V and J calls and clone size; D and trimming were determined from the DNA. This table has around 510,000 clones, about 96% appearing once. The sequencing input was naive CD4+ T cells sorted from blood. Subset meaning: CD45RA+ positively selected. The rearrangement joins TRBV28 to TRBJ2-7, with 9 bases identical to TRBD1. The sequence was obtained from a woman in her twenties or thirties in good health. CDR3 coding DNA: TGTGCCAGCAGTACCCGACAGGGGGCCTACGAGCAGTACTTC. Translation gives CASSTRQGAYEQYF.